This T cell receptor beta chain was profiled in a study of blood T cell repertoires in COVID-19. Whole-study context: T cells, B-cell-depleted T cells, or PBMCs supplied cDNA or gDNA.

Assay: immunoSEQ multiplex PCR; the TCRdb copy retains only in-frame clones and omits some. This repertoire shows 250,000 to 350,000 clones, roughly 87% found once; its top ten account for 9% to 9.5%. This sequence originates from a man aged 18 to 30 with active or convalescent COVID-19. The sequenced sample was peripheral blood.

The CDR3 sequence is CASSVAGDTEAFF. Written as DNA, the CDR3 is TGTGCCAGCAGCGTAGCGGGGGACACTGAAGCTTTCTTT. The V call is TRBV9, the J call TRBJ1-1, with D tentatively TRBD1 (5 bases). Germline CDR1 SGDLS, CDR2 YYNGEE. V gave up 0 bases and J gave up 3 bases, with 6 bases separating them. The CDR3 has 13 amino acids.